This T cell receptor beta chain is drawn from a study of beta chain features in type 1 diabetes. Whole-study findings and limits: Among patients with Type 1 diabetes, TCRB CDR3s were moderately but significantly shorter in every one of the four CD4+ subsets. The naive, central memory and Treg TCRB repertoires showed an apparent similarity that was greater among patients than among healthy donors. A possible short-template PCR bias applies equally to patients and controls. The analysis here could not establish whether HLA type shapes TCRB rearrangement.

A note on this clone: Its specificity is not known.

Sort purity for all populations was recorded as exceeding 98%. Every bit of the isolated RNA underwent reverse transcription, so sequencing read expressed TCRB transcripts. TCRdb's table, derived via immunoSEQ multiplex PCR, lists solely in-frame clones and lacks some. The table shows some 350,000 clones, with roughly 9.8% occurring only once. The TCR comes from a man aged 30 to 39 with type 1 diabetes. The specimen was central memory CD4+ T cells from blood.

CDR3 coding DNA: TGTGCCAGTAGTAGGCCAACAGGGGAAGGGAGCGCCTACGAGCAGTACTTC. Protein sequence: CASSRPTGEGSAYEQYF. The chain carries TRBV19 and TRBJ2-7, with 7 bases aligning to TRBD1. J gave up 2 bases and V 4 bases, and 14 bases lay outside the gene matches. This CDR3 has 17 residues. Germline assignment: CDR1 LNHDA and CDR2 SQIVND (reference sequence).